These 14 T cell receptor beta chains share one sample of origin, sequenced in a study of control samples from healthy donors and cancer patients. Generated by immunoSEQ multiplex PCR, the TCRdb table keeps only in-frame clones and is missing some. The data contain about 140,000 clones, more than 80% of them singletons. Sequencing was done on a sample of blood. The receptors were gathered from a man between 18 and 35 years old in good health.

J is TRBJ2-7 and V is TRBV5-1, with D tentatively TRBD1 (5 bases). Germline CDR1 is SGHRS and CDR2 is YFSETQ. There are 14 residues in the CDR3. V lost 0 bases to trimming and J lost 5 bases, with 12 bases between them. CDR3 DNA sequence: TGCGCCAGCAGCTTGGGCAGGGCTAAGGACGAGCAGTACTTC. Its translation: CASSLGRAKDEQYF.

This rearrangement joins TRBV3-1 (or the pseudogene TRBV3-2) to TRBJ2-5; D possibly corresponds to TRBD1 (5 bases). CDR1 is LGHDT and CDR2 is YNNKEL in the germline V gene (reference sequence). This CDR3 has 14 amino acids. The V end lost 1 base, the J end lost 4 bases, and 10 bases lay between the germline ends. The CDR3 DNA follows: TGTGCCAGCAGCCAAGTCCCAGGGATAGAGACCCAGTACTTC. This translates into CASSQVPGIETQYF.

The gene calls are TRBV11-2 and TRBJ2-5; 11 positions match TRBD1. From germline, CDR1 is SGHAT and CDR2 FQNNGV. The V and J ends lost 4 bases and 5 bases, in that order; junction bases with no gene match: 6. The CDR3 is 15 amino acids. The CDR3 here is CASSWPGQGGETQYF. CDR3 in DNA: TGTGCCAGCAGCTGGCCGGGACAGGGGGGGGAGACCCAGTACTTC.

This clone was found once. The chain uses TRBV7-6 and TRBJ2-7, with D hard to call. This CDR3 spans 13 amino acids. Germline CDR1 SGHVS, CDR2 FNYEAQ. V lost 1 base, J lost 4 bases, and 8 bases lay in between. CDR3 sequence: CASSLDSRYEQYF. The CDR3 DNA sequence: TGTGCCAGCAGCTTAGATTCCAGATACGAGCAGTACTTC.

The gene calls are TRBV7-3 and TRBJ2-1; 8 bases agree with TRBD2. With 0 bases clipped from V and 10 bases from J, the junction kept 11 bases outside the gene matches. The CDR3 runs to 16 residues. CDR1 SGHTA and CDR2 FQGTGA come from the germline V gene. The CDR3 reads CASSLTPPGGPYEQFF. In nucleotides, the CDR3 is TGTGCCAGCAGCTTAACGCCTCCGGGGGGGCCATACGAGCAGTTCTTC.

The chain employs TRBV7-9 and TRBJ1-2, with a tentative D call TRBD1 (5 bases). Between the trimmed V and J ends, which lost 5 bases and 6 bases, there was a span of 16 bases. CDR1 is SEHNR and CDR2 is FQNEAQ in the germline V gene (reference sequence). The CDR3 is 14 residues long. CDR3 nucleotide sequence: TGTGCCAGCAGCGTGTCGGGGACGGTGGATGGCTACACCTTC. Translated: CASSVSGTVDGYTF. Looking up the rest from reference TRBV7-9 and TRBJ1-2 gives the full variable domain: DTGVSQNPRHKITKRGQNVTFRCDPISEHNRLYWYRQTLGQGPEFLTYFQNEAQLEKSRLLSDRFSAERPKGSFSTLEIQRTEQGDSAMYLCASSVSGTVDGYTFGSGTRLTVV.

This clone appeared a single time. The rearrangement joins TRBV13 to TRBJ2-1, with D unclear. The CDR3 is 14 amino acids. Germline CDR1 and CDR2: PRHDT and FYEKMQ (reference sequence). V was clipped by 7 bases and J by 1 base, with 11 bases between them. The CDR3: CASTSSRSYNEQFF. CDR3 DNA: TGTGCCAGCACGTCATCACGATCCTACAATGAGCAGTTCTTC.

This chain links TRBV3-1 (or the pseudogene TRBV3-2) with TRBJ1-2; D perhaps matches TRBD1 (5 bases). Germline loops: CDR1 LGHDT, CDR2 YNNKEL (reference sequence). Trimming removed 1 base from V and 4 bases from J, with 19 bases in between. The CDR3 covers 17 residues. DNA of the CDR3: TGTGCCAGCAGCCAAGTTGAGGGACCTCGCCTCGGCTATGGCTACACCTTC. Translated, it gives CASSQVEGPRLGYGYTF.

V gene TRBV28 combines with J gene TRBJ2-1; D ambiguous. The CDR3 is 13 amino acids. V was shortened by 4 bases and J by 10 bases, with 14 bases between the two germline ends. The germline V gene has CDR1 MDHEN and CDR2 SYDVKM. The CDR3: CASSSAPPQEQFF. DNA of the CDR3: TGTGCCAGCAGTTCGGCCCCCCCCCAAGAGCAGTTCTTC.

This clone came up once. The rearrangement uses TRBV15 and TRBJ1-3; D is ambiguous. The CDR3 runs to 16 residues. Germline V lookup: CDR1 LNHNV, CDR2 YYDKDF (reference sequence). The V and J ends lost 5 bases and 0 bases respectively, with 14 bases between them. CDR3 DNA: TGTGCCACCAGCCGAGGATATAGTGCCTCTGGAAACACCATATATTTT. Its protein product is CATSRGYSASGNTIYF.

The V and J genes are TRBV10-2 and TRBJ1-2; D remains unclear. V lost 2 bases and J lost 0, with 10 bases in between. The CDR3 consists of 15 residues. The germline V gene has CDR1 WSHSY and CDR2 SAAADI. The CDR3 bases are TGCGCCAGCAGTGAGGGAGGCAGAGCTAACTATGGCTACACCTTC. Amino acids: CASSEGGRANYGYTF.

The chain has TRBV6-1 and TRBJ1-2, with D possibly TRBD1 on 5 matching bases. Between the trimmed V and J ends, which lost 2 bases and 3 bases, there was a span of 31 bases. This CDR3 contains 21 residues. CDR1 is MNHNS and CDR2 is SASEGT in the germline V gene. CDR3 loop: CASSETRGKGSAGHPDYGYTF. CDR3 in DNA: TGTGCCAGCAGTGAAACAAGGGGAAAAGGATCGGCGGGCCATCCGGACTATGGCTACACCTTC.

This clone has just a few counts. The V gene is TRBV19, the J gene TRBJ1-5; 9 bases fit TRBD1. Germline CDR1 reads LNHDA; CDR2 reads SQIVND (reference sequence). V was clipped by 5 bases and J by 0 bases; unmatched bases: 8. The CDR3 is made up of 17 amino acids. In DNA form, the CDR3 reads TGTGCCAGTAGTCCTCTCTGGACAGGGGATAGCAATCAGCCCCAGCATTTT. It codes for CASSPLWTGDSNQPQHF.

V usage is TRBV7-9 and J usage is TRBJ2-3; D remains unclear. V was cut by 5 bases and J by 1 base, with 10 bases left in between. The V gene's germline CDR1 is SEHNR and CDR2 FQNEAQ (reference sequence). The CDR3 contains 14 residues. The CDR3 DNA sequence: TGTGCCAGCAGCCACCTGTCGGGCACAGATACGCAGTATTTT. Its protein product is CASSHLSGTDTQYF.